This TCR beta chain was recorded in a study of blood T cell repertoires in COVID-19. At the level of the study: The analysed material was cDNA or gDNA that came from T cells, B-cell-depleted T cells, or PBMCs.

Produced via immunoSEQ multiplex PCR; TCRdb's table is partial and in-frame only. Of fewer than 450,000 clones in the sample, around 90% are singletons; the top ten hold more than 0.95%. This CDR3 has 13 amino acids. The germline gives CDR1 MNHEY, CDR2 SVGAGI. After removal of 7 bases from V and 8 bases from J, the junction contained 7 bases not matched to a gene. The rearrangement links TRBV6-5 to TRBJ1-2; 10 nucleotides agree with TRBD1. The origin of this receptor is a woman younger than 30 who had recovered from COVID-19. Sequencing was done on a sample of PBMCs or T cells enriched from blood (not recorded which). CDR3: CASTRGQGRGYTF. The CDR3, as DNA: TGTGCCAGCACCCGGGGACAGGGGAGAGGCTACACCTTC.